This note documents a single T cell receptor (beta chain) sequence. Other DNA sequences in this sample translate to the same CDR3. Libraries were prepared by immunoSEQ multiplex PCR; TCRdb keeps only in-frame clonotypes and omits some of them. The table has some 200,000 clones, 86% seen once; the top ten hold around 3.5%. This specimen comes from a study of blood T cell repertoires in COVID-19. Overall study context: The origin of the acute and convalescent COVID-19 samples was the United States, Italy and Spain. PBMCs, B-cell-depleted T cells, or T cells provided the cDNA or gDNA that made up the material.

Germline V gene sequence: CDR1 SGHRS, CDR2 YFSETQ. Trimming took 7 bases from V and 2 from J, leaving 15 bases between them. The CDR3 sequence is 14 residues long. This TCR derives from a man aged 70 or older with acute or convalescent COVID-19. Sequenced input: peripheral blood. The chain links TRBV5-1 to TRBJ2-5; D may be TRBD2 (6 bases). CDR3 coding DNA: TGCGCCAGCTCGTCCGGGACTCCTCAAGAGACCCAGTACTTC. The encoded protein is CASSSGTPQETQYF.